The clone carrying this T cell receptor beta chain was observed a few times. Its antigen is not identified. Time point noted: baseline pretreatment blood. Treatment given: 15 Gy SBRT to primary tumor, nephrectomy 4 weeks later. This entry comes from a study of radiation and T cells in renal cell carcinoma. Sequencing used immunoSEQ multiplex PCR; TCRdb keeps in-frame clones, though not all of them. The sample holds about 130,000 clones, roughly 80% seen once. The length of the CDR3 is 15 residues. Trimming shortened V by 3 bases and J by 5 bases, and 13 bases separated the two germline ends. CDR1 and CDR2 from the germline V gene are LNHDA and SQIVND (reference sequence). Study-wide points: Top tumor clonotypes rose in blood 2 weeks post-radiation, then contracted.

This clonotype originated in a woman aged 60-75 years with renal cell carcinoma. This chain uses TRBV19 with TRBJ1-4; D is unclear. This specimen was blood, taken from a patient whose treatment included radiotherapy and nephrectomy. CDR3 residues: CASSILGFWNEKLFF. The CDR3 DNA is TGTGCCAGTAGTATTCTCGGCTTTTGGAATGAAAAACTGTTTTTT.